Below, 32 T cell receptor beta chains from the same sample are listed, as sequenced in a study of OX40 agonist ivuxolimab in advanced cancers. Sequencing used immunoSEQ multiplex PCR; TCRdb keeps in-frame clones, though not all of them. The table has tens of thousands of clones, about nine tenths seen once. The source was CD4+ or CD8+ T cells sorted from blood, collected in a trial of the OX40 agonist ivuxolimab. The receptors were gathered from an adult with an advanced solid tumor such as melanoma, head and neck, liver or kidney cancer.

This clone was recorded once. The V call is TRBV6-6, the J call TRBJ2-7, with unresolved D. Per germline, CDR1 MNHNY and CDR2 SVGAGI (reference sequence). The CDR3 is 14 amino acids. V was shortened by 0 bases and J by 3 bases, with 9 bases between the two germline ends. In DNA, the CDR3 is TGTGCCAGCAGTTACTCGAGTTTGGTCTACGAGCAGTACTTC. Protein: CASSYSSLVYEQYF.

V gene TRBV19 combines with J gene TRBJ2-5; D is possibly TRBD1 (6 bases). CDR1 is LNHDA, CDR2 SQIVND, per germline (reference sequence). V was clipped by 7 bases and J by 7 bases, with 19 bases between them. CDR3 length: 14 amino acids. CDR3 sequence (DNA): TGTGCCAGTACCAAAAGTAGCCGAGGGGGGACCCAGTACTTC. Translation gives CASTKSSRGGTQYF. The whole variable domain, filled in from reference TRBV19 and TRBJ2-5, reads DGGITQSPKYLFRKEGQNVTLSCEQNLNHDAMYWYRQDPGQGLRLIYYSQIVNDFQKGDIAEGYSVSREKKESFPLTVTSAQKNPTAFYLCASTKSSRGGTQYFGPGTRLLVL.

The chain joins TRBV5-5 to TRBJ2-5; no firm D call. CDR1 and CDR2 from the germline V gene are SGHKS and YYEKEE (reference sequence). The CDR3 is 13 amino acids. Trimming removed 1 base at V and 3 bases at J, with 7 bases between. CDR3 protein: CASSLLQKETQYF. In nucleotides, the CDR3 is TGTGCCAGCAGCTTGTTGCAGAAAGAGACCCAGTACTTC.

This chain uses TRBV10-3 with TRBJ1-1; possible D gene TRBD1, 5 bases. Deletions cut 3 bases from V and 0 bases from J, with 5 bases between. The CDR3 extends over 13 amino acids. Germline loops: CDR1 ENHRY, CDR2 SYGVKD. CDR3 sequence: CAISDRVNTEAFF. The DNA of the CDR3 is TGTGCCATCAGTGACAGGGTGAACACTGAAGCTTTCTTT.

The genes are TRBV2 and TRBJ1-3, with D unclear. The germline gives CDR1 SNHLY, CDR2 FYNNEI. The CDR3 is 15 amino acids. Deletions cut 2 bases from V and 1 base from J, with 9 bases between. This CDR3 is CASSEMDGSGNTIYF. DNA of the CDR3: TGTGCCAGCAGTGAAATGGACGGATCTGGAAACACCATATATTTT.

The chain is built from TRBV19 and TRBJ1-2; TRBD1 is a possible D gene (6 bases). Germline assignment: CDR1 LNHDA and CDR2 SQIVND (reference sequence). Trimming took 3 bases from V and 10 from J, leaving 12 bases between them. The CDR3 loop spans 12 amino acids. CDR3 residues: CASSIGGALYTF. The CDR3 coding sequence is TGTGCCAGTAGTATCGGGGGGGCCCTCTACACCTTC.

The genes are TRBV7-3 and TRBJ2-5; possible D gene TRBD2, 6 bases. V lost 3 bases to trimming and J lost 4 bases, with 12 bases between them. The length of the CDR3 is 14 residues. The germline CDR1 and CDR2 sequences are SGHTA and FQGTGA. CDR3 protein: CASSFGGPRETQYF. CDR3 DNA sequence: TGTGCCAGCAGCTTCGGGGGTCCTCGAGAGACCCAGTACTTC.

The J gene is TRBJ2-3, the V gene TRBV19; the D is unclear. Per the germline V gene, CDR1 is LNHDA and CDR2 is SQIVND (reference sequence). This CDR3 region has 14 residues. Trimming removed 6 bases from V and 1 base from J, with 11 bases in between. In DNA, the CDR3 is TGTGCCAGTAGACCTTCTCACGGCACAGATACGCAGTATTTT. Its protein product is CASRPSHGTDTQYF.

The DNA of the CDR3 is TGTGCCTCCTCCGTAGCGGGAGGAACGGAGACCCAGTACTTC. This gives the protein CASSVAGGTETQYF. The chain uses TRBV30 and TRBJ2-5; 10 nucleotides match TRBD2. The CDR3 is made up of 14 amino acids. Germline V gene lookup returns CDR1 GTSNPN and CDR2 SVGIG (reference sequence). V was clipped by 7 bases and J by 5 bases; unmatched bases: 10.

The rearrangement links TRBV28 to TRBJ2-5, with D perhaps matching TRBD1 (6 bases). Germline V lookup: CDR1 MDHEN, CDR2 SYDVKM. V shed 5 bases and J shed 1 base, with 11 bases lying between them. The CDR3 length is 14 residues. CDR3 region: CASSEPTGQETQYF. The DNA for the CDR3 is TGTGCCAGCAGTGAACCGACAGGCCAAGAGACCCAGTACTTC.

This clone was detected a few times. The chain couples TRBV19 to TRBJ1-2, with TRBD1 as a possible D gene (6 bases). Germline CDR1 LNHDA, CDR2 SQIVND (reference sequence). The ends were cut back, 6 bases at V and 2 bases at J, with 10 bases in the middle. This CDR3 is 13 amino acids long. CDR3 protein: CASRPDRNYGYTF. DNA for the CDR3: TGTGCCAGTAGGCCGGACAGAAACTATGGCTACACCTTC.

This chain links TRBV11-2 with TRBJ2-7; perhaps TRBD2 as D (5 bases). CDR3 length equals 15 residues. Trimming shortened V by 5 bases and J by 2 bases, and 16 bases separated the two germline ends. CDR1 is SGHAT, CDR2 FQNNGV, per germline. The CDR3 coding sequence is TGTGCCAGCAGCCCCGTAGAGCGGTTCACCTACGAGCAGTACTTC. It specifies CASSPVERFTYEQYF.

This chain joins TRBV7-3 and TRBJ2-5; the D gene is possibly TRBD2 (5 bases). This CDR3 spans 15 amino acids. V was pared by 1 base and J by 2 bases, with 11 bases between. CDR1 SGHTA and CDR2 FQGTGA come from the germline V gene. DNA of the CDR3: TGTGCCAGCAGCTTAAACGGGGTTGAGCAAGAGACCCAGTACTTC. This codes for CASSLNGVEQETQYF. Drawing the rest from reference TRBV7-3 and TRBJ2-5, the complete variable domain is GAGVSQTPSNKVTEKGKYVELRCDPISGHTALYWYRQSLGQGPEFLIYFQGTGAADDSGLPNDRFFAVRPEGSVSTLKIQRTERGDSAVYLCASSLNGVEQETQYFGPGTRLLVL.

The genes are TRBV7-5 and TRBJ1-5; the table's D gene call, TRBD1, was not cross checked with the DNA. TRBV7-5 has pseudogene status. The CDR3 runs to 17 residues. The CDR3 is CVRSAGTGIFSNQPQHF. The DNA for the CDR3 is TGTGTCAGAAGCGCTGGGACAGGGATTTTTAGCAATCAGCCCCAGCATTTT.

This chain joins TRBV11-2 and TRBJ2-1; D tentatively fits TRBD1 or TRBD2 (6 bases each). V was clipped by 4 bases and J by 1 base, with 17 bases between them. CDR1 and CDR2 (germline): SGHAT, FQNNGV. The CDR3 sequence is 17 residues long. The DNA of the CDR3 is TGTGCCAGCAGCTCCGGGGGCGGCACCCGGTCCTACAATGAGCAGTTCTTC. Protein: CASSSGGGTRSYNEQFF. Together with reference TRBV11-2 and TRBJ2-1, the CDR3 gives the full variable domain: EAGVAQSPRYKIIEKRQSVAFWCNPISGHATLYWYQQILGQGPKLLIQFQNNGVVDDSQLPKDRFSAERLKGVDSTLKIQPAKLEDSAVYLCASSSGGGTRSYNEQFFGPGTRLTVL.

CDR3 DNA: TGTGCCAGCACCCTAGACCCAGCCACTAACTATGGCTACACCTTC. This encodes CASTLDPATNYGYTF. The chain joins TRBV28 to TRBJ1-2, with D unclear. Germline CDR1 reads MDHEN; CDR2 reads SYDVKM. V was trimmed by 7 bases and J by 0 bases, leaving 15 bases between them. CDR3 length equals 15 residues.

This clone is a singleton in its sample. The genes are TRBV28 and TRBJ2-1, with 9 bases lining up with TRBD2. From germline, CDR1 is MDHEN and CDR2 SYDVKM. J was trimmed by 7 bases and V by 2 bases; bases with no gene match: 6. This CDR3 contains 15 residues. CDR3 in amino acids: CASSLQAGGINEQFF. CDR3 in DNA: TGTGCCAGCAGTTTACAAGCGGGAGGTATAAATGAGCAGTTCTTC. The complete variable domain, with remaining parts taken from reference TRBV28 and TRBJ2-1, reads DVKVTQSSRYLVKRTGEKVFLECVQDMDHENMFWYRQDPGLGLRLIYFSYDVKMKEKGDIPEGYSVSREKKERFSLILESASTNQTSMYLCASSLQAGGINEQFFGPGTRLTVL.

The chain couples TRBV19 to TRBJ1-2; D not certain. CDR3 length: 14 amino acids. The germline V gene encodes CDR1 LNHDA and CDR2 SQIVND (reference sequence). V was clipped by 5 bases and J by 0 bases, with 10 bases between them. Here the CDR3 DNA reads TGTGCCAGTAGTGGAACCCAGGCTAACTATGGCTACACCTTC. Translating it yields CASSGTQANYGYTF.

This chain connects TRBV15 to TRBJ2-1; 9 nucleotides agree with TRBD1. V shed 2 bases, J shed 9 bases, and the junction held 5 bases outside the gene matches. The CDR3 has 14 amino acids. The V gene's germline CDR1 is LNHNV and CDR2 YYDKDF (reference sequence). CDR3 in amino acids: CATSRTTGGSEQFF. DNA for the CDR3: TGTGCCACCAGCAGAACTACAGGGGGCAGTGAGCAGTTCTTC.

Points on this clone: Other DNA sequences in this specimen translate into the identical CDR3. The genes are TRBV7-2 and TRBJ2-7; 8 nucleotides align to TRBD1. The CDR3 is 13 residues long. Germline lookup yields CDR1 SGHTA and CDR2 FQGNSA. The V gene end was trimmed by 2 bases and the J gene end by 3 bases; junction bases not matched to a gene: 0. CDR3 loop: CASSLTGGYEQYF. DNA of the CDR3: TGTGCCAGCAGCTTAACAGGGGGCTACGAGCAGTACTTC.

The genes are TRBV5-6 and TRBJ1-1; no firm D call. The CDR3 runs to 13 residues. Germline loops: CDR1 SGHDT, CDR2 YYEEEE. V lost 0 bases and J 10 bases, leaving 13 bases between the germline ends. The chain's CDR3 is CASSLVGRLGAFF. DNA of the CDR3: TGTGCCAGCAGCTTGGTTGGCCGGCTGGGAGCTTTCTTT.

CDR3: CASSNPRDKDNEQFF. In nucleotides, the CDR3 is TGTGCCAGCAGCAATCCCCGGGACAAAGACAATGAGCAGTTCTTC. This chain connects TRBV21-1 to TRBJ2-1; the table's D call TRBD1 went unverified against the DNA. TRBV21-1 counts as a pseudogene. There are 15 residues in the CDR3.

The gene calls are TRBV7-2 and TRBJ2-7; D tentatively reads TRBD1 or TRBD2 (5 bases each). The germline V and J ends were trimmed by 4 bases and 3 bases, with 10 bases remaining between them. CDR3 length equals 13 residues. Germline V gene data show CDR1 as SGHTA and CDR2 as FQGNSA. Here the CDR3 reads CASSSGPSYEQYF. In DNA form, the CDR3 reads TGTGCCAGCAGCTCGGGACCGAGCTACGAGCAGTACTTC.

The CDR3 region has the DNA TGTGCCAGCACCTCCGGAGGTTTTAGATCCTACGAGCAGTACTTC. The encoded protein is CASTSGGFRSYEQYF. The chain couples TRBV2 to TRBJ2-7, with D perhaps matching TRBD2 (5 bases). Looked up from germline, CDR1 is SNHLY and CDR2 is FYNNEI. The V end was cut by 7 bases, the J end by 1 base, with 17 bases between. This CDR3 contains 15 residues. The full variable domain, completed using reference TRBV2 and TRBJ2-7, is EPEVTQTPSHQVTQMGQEVILRCVPISNHLYFYWYRQILGQKVEFLVSFYNNEISEKSEIFDDQFSVERPDGSNFTLKIRSTKLEDSAMYFCASTSGGFRSYEQYFGPGTRLTVT.

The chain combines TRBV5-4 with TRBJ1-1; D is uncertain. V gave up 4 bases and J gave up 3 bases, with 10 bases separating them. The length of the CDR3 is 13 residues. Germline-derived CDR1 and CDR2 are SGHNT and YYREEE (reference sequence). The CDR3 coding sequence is TGTGCCAGCAGCCCATTGGTGGACACTGAAGCTTTCTTT. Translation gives CASSPLVDTEAFF.

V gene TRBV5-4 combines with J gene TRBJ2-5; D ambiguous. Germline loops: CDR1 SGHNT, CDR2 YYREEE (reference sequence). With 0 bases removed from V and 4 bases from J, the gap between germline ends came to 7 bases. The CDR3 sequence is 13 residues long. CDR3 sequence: CASSLAGGETQYF. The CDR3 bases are TGTGCCAGCAGCTTGGCGGGTGGAGAGACCCAGTACTTC.

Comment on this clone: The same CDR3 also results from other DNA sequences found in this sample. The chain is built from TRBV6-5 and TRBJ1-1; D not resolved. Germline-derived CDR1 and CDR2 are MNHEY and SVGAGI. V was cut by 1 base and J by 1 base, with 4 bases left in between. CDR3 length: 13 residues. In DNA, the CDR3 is TGTGCCAGCAGTTACTGGGGGAACACTGAAGCTTTCTTT. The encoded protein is CASSYWGNTEAFF.

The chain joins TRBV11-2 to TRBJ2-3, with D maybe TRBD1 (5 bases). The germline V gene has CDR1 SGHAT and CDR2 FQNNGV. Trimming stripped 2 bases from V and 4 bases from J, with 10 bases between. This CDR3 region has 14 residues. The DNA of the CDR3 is TGTGCCAGCAGCTTAACGTCCAGGGCAGATACGCAGTATTTT. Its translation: CASSLTSRADTQYF.

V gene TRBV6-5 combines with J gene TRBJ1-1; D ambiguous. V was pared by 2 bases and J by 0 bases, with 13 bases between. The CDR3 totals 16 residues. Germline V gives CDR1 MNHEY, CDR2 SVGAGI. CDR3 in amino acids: CASSYGRAHMNTEAFF. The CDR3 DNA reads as TGTGCCAGCAGTTACGGGAGGGCCCACATGAACACTGAAGCTTTCTTT.

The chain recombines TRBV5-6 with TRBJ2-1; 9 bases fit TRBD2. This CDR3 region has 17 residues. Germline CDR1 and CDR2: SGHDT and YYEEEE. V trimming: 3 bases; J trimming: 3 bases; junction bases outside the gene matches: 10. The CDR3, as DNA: TGTGCCAGCAGCTCTTACCTACTAGCGGGTATCTACAATGAGCAGTTCTTC. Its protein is CASSSYLLAGIYNEQFF.

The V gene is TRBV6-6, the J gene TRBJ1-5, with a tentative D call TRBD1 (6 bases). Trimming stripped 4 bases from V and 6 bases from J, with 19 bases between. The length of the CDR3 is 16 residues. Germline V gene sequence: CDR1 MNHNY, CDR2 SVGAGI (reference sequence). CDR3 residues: CASSSNARGGIQPQHF. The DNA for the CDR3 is TGTGCCAGCAGTTCGAATGCTCGGGGGGGCATTCAGCCCCAGCATTTT.

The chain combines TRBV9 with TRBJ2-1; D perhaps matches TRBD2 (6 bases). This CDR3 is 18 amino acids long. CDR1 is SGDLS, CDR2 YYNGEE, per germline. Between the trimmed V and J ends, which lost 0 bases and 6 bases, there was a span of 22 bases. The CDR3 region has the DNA TGTGCCAGCAGCGTAGAGAGAGTTAGCGGTTATTCGGGCAATGAGCAGTTCTTC. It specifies CASSVERVSGYSGNEQFF.